This is a list of T cell receptor beta chains from one sample in a study of shared clonotypes between healthy human individuals. Profiling relied on immunoSEQ multiplex PCR, and the TCRdb table lists in-frame clones only, not all of them. The table lists about 99,000 clones, about 45% of them singletons. The specimen was PBMCs. These receptors all come from a woman aged 40 to 49 in good health. Some clones in this sample may be carry-over from other donors' samples. Both conserved end residues are part of each CDR3. A D gene is named only where the DNA matches it firmly. For some rows the clone size is stated as once, few or many, or as a class when expanded; others skip it.

.	TRBV5-6	many	TRBJ2-6	TGTGCCAGCAGCCCGGGACGGTCTGGGGCCAACGTCCTGACTTTC	CASSPGRSGANVLTF
.	TRBV9	.	TRBJ1-1	TGTGCCAGCAGCGTAGATAGCTTGAACACTGAAGCTTTCTTT	CASSVDSLNTEAFF
.	TRBV28	.	TRBJ2-7	TGTGCCAGCAGTTTCTCCTCCTCGGCGCGTTCCTACGAGCAGTACTTC	CASSFSSSARSYEQYF
TRBD1	TRBV29-1	.	TRBJ2-7	TGCAGCGTTGAATCCGGGACAGGGACCTACCACGAGCAGTACTTC	CSVESGTGTYHEQYF
.	TRBV15	.	TRBJ2-7	TGTGCCACCAGCAGAGATCGAACAAGGATAGAGTACGAGCAGTACTTC	CATSRDRTRIEYEQYF
TRBD1	TRBV18	many	TRBJ2-7	TGTGCCAGCTCACCATGGGACAGTGTGTCGGAGCAGTACTTC	CASSPWDSVSEQYF
.	TRBV7-9	.	TRBJ2-7	TGTGCCAGCAGCCCCACCCTTGCGGTGGACGAGCAGTACTTC	CASSPTLAVDEQYF
TRBD2	TRBV4-2	many	TRBJ2-1	TGTGCCAGCAGCCAAGATATGGGGCGGGAGCTCAATGAGCAGTTCTTC	CASSQDMGRELNEQFF
.	TRBV2	few	TRBJ2-7	TGTGCCAGCAGTGATGGAGGGTACCACTCCTACGAGCAGTACTTC	CASSDGGYHSYEQYF
.	TRBV5-4	.	TRBJ1-2	TGTGCCAGCAGCAGGGACACGGCTAACTATGGCTACACCTTC	CASSRDTANYGYTF
.	TRBV6-6	.	TRBJ2-7	TGTGCCAGCTCACGGACTGACTCCTACGAGCAGTACTTC	CASSRTDSYEQYF
TRBD2	TRBV6-1	.	TRBJ2-3	TGTGCCAGCAGTGAAATGCTAGCGGGAGGGAAGACAGATACGCAGTATTTT	CASSEMLAGGKTDTQYF
.	TRBV2	many	TRBJ2-7	TGTGCCAGCCACGACGGCTACGAGCAGTACTTC	CASHDGYEQYF
.	TRBV19	.	TRBJ2-2	TGTGCCAGTAGTATGGCCGGGACTTTCAACACCGGGGAGCTGTTTTTT	CASSMAGTFNTGELFF
.	TRBV28	.	TRBJ2-7	TGTGCCAGCAGCCCCAACTACGAGCAGTACTTC	CASSPNYEQYF
.	TRBV6-4	many	TRBJ2-1	TGTGCCAGCAGTGGACAGGAAAACAATGAGCAGTTCTTC	CASSGQENNEQFF